The 7 T cell receptor beta chains given below trace back to one sample, sequenced in a study of blood T cell repertoires in COVID-19. The table came from immunoSEQ multiplex PCR; TCRdb's copy has only in-frame clones and leaves some out. The sample includes around 260,000 clones, approximately 87% of them seen just once. The sample comprised peripheral blood. Every receptor here comes from a woman between 40 and 50 years old who had recovered from COVID-19.

This CDR3 reads CASSFRPFSNQPQHF. CDR3 nucleotides: TGTGCCAGCAGCTTCCGTCCTTTCAGCAATCAGCCCCAGCATTTT. This chain joins TRBV5-6 and TRBJ1-5, with D unresolved. There are 15 residues in the CDR3. V was cut by 2 bases and J by 1 base, with 10 bases left in between. Germline CDR1 reads SGHDT; CDR2 reads YYEEEE.

This rearrangement joins TRBV27 to TRBJ2-7, with TRBD2 as a possible D gene (6 bases). CDR3 length equals 14 residues. The germline gives CDR1 MNHEY, CDR2 SMNVEV (reference sequence). The V and J ends lost 2 bases and 4 bases respectively, with 12 bases between them. The chain's CDR3 is CASSLRRGGYEQYF. The CDR3 coding sequence is TGTGCCAGCAGTTTAAGGAGGGGAGGATACGAGCAGTACTTC.

The chain has TRBV18 and TRBJ1-4, with D uncertain. Germline CDR1 KGHSH, CDR2 LQKENI. With 3 bases removed from V and 0 bases from J, the gap between germline ends came to 5 bases. There are 14 residues in the CDR3. The CDR3 sequence: CASSPTPTNEKLFF. The CDR3 DNA reads as TGTGCCAGCTCACCCACTCCAACTAATGAAAAACTGTTTTTT.

The V and J genes are TRBV20-1 and TRBJ2-5, with 8 bases that match TRBD1. The CDR3 spans 11 residues. V lost 3 bases and J lost 14; bases outside the gene matches: 8. Looked up from germline, CDR1 is DFQATT and CDR2 is SNEGSKA (reference sequence). CDR3 sequence: CSASPRQGAYF. The CDR3 region has the DNA TGCAGTGCTAGCCCTCGGCAGGGGGCCTACTTC.

The V and J genes are TRBV5-1 and TRBJ2-3, with a tentative D call TRBD2 (6 bases). The V gene lost 4 bases and the J gene lost 0 bases, with 24 bases spanning the gap. The germline V gene encodes CDR1 SGHRS and CDR2 YFSETQ. The CDR3 consists of 19 residues. In DNA, the CDR3 is TGCGCCAGCAGCCGCCCCGGGTACGGGAGACAAACTAGCACAGATACGCAGTATTTT. This gives the protein CASSRPGYGRQTSTDTQYF. Full variable domain (outside the CDR3, taken from reference TRBV5-1 and TRBJ2-3): KAGVTQTPRYLIKTRGQQVTLSCSPISGHRSVSWYQQTPGQGLQFLFEYFSETQRNKGNFPGRFSGRQFSNSRSEMNVSTLELGDSALYLCASSRPGYGRQTSTDTQYFGPGTRLTVL.

This clone has more than one count but fewer than ten. In DNA, the CDR3 is TGTGCCAGCAGCCCCGAGGTCGTGTACGGGGAGGGCACCGGGGAGCTGTTTTTT. It encodes CASSPEVVYGEGTGELFF. The chain uses TRBV11-2 and TRBJ2-2; 7 bases match TRBD2. Unmatched junction bases numbered 16, after V lost 5 bases and J lost 4 bases. Germline V lookup: CDR1 SGHAT, CDR2 FQNNGV. The CDR3 is made up of 18 amino acids.

This chain connects TRBV29-1 to TRBJ2-7; 9 bases match TRBD2. In germline, CDR1 is SQVTM, CDR2 ANQGSEA. V shed 3 bases and J 3 bases; nucleotides not matched to a gene: 9. There are 15 residues in the CDR3. The CDR3 DNA reads as TGCAGCGTTGACCTGGGACTAGCCGGCCTCTACGAGCAGTACTTC. The encoded protein is CSVDLGLAGLYEQYF.